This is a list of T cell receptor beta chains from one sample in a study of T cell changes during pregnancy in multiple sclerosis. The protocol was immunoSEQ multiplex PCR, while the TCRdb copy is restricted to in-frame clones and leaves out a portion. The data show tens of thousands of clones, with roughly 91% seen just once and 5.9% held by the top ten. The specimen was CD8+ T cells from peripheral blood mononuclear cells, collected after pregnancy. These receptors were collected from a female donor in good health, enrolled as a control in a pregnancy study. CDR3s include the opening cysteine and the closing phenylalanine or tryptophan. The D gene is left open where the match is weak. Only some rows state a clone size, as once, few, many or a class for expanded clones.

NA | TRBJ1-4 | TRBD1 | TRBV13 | TGTGCCAGCAGCCGCGGGACAGGGGAATTGGCGGATGAAAAACTGTTTTTT | CASSRGTGELADEKLFF
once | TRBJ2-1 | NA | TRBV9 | TGTGCCAGCAGCGCTCCCAGGGGCTATGAGCAGTTCTTC | CASSAPRGYEQFF
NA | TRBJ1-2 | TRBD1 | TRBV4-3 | TGCGCCAGCAGCCAAGATAGGGGACAGCGGGGGGATGGCTACACCTTC | CASSQDRGQRGDGYTF
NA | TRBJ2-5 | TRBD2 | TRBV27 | TGTGCCAGCAGTGCCGACGGTTGGCGGGGGGAGACCCAGTACTTC | CASSADGWRGETQYF
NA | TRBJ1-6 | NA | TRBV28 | TGTGCCACCGCGGACAGATTGAATTCACCCCTCCACTTT | CATADRLNSPLHF
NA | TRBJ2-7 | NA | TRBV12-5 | TGTGCTAGTGGTTTACCAAGAGACGAGCAGTACTTC | CASGLPRDEQYF
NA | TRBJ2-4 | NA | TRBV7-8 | TGTGCCAGCAGCTCCCCCCAGACTCAGGGAAACATTCAGTACTTC | CASSSPQTQGNIQYF
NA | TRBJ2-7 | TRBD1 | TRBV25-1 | TGTGCCAGCAGTGCGGACAGGTCAACCCACGAGCAGTACTTC | CASSADRSTHEQYF
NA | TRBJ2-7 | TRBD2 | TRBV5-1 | TGCGCCAGCAGCGCCTCTGAGACTAGCGTCCTTGCGGCCGACGAGCAGTACTTC | CASSASETSVLAADEQYF
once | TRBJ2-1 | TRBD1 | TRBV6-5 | TGTGCCAGCAGTTACGCGGGGACAGGGACAAATGAGCAGTTCTTC | CASSYAGTGTNEQFF
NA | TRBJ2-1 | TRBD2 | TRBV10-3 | TGTGCCATCAGCCGCAGCGGGGACAATGAGCAGTTCTTC | CAISRSGDNEQFF
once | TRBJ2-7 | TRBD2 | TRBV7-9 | TGTGCCAGCAGCGGCGGGACTAGCGGGGGGTTTATCTACGAGCAGTACTTC | CASSGGTSGGFIYEQYF
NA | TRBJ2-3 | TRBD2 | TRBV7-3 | TGTGCCAGCAGTCAGTGGGGCGGGGGGTTCGGAGATACGCAGTATTTT | CASSQWGGGFGDTQYF
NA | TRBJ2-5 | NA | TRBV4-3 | TGCGCCAGCAGCCATCTCATAGAAGAGACCCAGTACTTC | CASSHLIEETQYF
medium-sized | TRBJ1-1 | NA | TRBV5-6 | TGTGCCAGCAGTTTGAGGGGAACTGAAGCTTTCTTT | CASSLRGTEAFF
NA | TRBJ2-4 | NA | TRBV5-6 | TGTGCCAGCAGCGCGGGGGCGCAAAACATTCAGTACTTC | CASSAGAQNIQYF
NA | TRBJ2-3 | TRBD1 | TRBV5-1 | TGCGCCAGCAGCGGACAGGGGTCGCAGTATTTT | CASSGQGSQYF
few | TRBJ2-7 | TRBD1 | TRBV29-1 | TGCAGCGTGCCGACAGGGGATCGCTACGAGCAGTACTTC | CSVPTGDRYEQYF
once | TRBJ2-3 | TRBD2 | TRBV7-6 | TGTGCCAGCACCCCAGCGGGGGGCACAGATACGCAGTATTTT | CASTPAGGTDTQYF
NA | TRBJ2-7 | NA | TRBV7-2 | TGTGCCAGCAGCTTAGTTGCCGGAGCACAAAGCTCCTACGAGCAGTACTTC | CASSLVAGAQSSYEQYF
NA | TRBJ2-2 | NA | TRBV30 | TGTGCCTGGAGCCTAGAAAACACCGGGGAGCTGTTTTTT | CAWSLENTGELFF
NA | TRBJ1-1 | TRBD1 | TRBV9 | TGTGCCAGCAGCGTCGGGACAGGCATTATGAACACTGAAGCTTTCTTT | CASSVGTGIMNTEAFF
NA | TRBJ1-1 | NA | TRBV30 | TGTGCCTGGAGTGTCACAGGTCCGGTAGCTTTCTTT | CAWSVTGPVAFF
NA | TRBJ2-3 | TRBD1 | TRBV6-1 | TGTGCCATCCTACAGGGGGCCCCTAGCACAGATACGCAGTATTTT | CAILQGAPSTDTQYF
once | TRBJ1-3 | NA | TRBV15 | TGTGCCACCAGCGGATCCTGGACAGACACCATATATTTT | CATSGSWTDTIYF
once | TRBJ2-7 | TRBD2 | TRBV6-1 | TGTGCCAGCAGTGAGGGGACTAGCGGGGGGCTAGGGGAGCAGTACTTC | CASSEGTSGGLGEQYF
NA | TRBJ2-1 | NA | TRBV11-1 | TGTGCCAGCAGCTTACTGGCGGGTTGGTACAATGAGCAGTTCTTC | CASSLLAGWYNEQFF
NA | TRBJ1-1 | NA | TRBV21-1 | TGTGCCAGCAGCGCACCACGGGGAAACACTGAAGCTTTCTTT | CASSAPRGNTEAFF
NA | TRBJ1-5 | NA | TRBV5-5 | TGTGCCAGCAGCTTGAGCGGACGGAGCCCCCAGCATTTT | CASSLSGRSPQHF
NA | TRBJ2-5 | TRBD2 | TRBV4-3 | TGCGCCAGCAGCCCATCAATAGTAGCGGGGCTCCGGGAGACCCAGTACTTC | CASSPSIVAGLRETQYF
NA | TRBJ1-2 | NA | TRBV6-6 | TGTGCCAGCACCTGGGCCGATGGCTACACCTTC | CASTWADGYTF
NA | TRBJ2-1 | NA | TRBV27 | TGTGCCAGCAGTTGGGGGGTCGAATACAATGAGCAGTTCTTC | CASSWGVEYNEQFF
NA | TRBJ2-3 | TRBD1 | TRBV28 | TGTGCCAGCGGTGGACAGGCCACAGATACGCAGTATTTT | CASGGQATDTQYF
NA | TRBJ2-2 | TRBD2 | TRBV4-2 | TGTGCCAGCAGCCAAGATAGGGCTAGCGGTGACAACACCGGGGAGCTGTTTTTT | CASSQDRASGDNTGELFF
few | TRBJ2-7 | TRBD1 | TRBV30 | TGTGCCTGGAGAGGGGGACAGGCACGCGAGCAGTACTTC | CAWRGGQAREQYF
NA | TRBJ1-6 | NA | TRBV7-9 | TGTGCCAGCAGCTTAGTTGTCACGAGCTCCTATAATTCACCCCTCCACTTT | CASSLVVTSSYNSPLHF